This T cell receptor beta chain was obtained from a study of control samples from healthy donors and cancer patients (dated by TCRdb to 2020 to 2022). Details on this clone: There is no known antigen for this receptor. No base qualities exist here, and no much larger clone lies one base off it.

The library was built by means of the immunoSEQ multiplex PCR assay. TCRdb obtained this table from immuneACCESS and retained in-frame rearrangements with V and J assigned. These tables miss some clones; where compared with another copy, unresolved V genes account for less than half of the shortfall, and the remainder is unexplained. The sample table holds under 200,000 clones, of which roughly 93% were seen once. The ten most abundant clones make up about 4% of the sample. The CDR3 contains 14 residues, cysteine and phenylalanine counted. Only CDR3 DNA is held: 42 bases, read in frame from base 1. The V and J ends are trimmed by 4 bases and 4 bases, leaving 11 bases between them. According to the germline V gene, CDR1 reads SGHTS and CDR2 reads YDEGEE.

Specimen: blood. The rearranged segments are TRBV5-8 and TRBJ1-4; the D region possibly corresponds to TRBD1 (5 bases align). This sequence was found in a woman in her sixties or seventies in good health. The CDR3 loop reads CASSTGRFNEKLFF. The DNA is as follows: TGTGCCAGCAGCACGGGACGGTTTAATGAAAAACTGTTTTTT. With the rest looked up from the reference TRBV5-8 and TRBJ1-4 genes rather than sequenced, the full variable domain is EAGVTQSPTHLIKTRGQQATLRCSPISGHTSVYWYQQALGLGLQFLLWYDEGEERNRGNFPPRFSGRQFPNYSSELNVNALELEDSALYLCASSTGRFNEKLFFGSGTQLSVL.